A selection of T cell receptor beta chains follows, all from one sample in a study of T cell responses to AZD1222 COVID-19 vaccine. Measured with immunoSEQ multiplex PCR; TCRdb has only the in-frame clones, and not every one. The sample consists of around 96,000 clones, about 88% of them appearing once. The sample consisted of peripheral blood, taken on day 0 of AZD1222 vaccination. The receptors here all came from an adult in good health. Both conserved end residues are part of each CDR3. A D gene is named only where the DNA matches it firmly. Clone size is given for some rows only: seen once, a few or many times, or a class if the clone is expanded.

NA	NA	TRBV3-1/TRBV3-2	TRBJ2-3	16	TGTGCCAGCAGCCAAGAAGTTGCGCGGGGAGCAGATACGCAGTATTTT	CASSQEVARGADTQYF
NA	NA	TRBV19	TRBJ1-2	14	TGTGCCAGTAGTATGATTGGCGGGGGCTATGGCTACACCTTC	CASSMIGGGYGYTF
TRBD2	NA	TRBV30	TRBJ2-1	15	TGTGCCTGGAGTTATACCGGGGGGGCGGAAAATGAGCAGTTCTTC	CAWSYTGGAENEQFF
NA	once	TRBV3-1/TRBV3-2	TRBJ1-6	14	TGTGCCAGCAGCCATGGCGTGGGGCCTTCACCCCTCCACTTT	CASSHGVGPSPLHF
NA	NA	TRBV5-4	TRBJ1-1	14	TGTGCCAGCAGCTTGGCTATTTCGGACACTGAAGCTTTCTTT	CASSLAISDTEAFF
NA	NA	TRBV27	TRBJ1-6	13	TGTGCCAGCAGTTTAAGGTATAATTCACCCCTCCACTTT	CASSLRYNSPLHF
NA	NA	TRBV28	TRBJ2-7	13	TGTGCCAGCAGTTCGTTAGGCCGCTACGAGCAGTACTTC	CASSSLGRYEQYF
NA	NA	TRBV7-9	TRBJ2-7	14	TGTGCCAGCAGCTCCCGGGCCCAGGAATACGAGCAGTACTTC	CASSSRAQEYEQYF
NA	few	TRBV14	TRBJ1-2	15	TGTGCCAGCAGCCAAGAAGGGGGAAGGGGCTATGGCTACACCTTC	CASSQEGGRGYGYTF
NA	NA	TRBV11-3	TRBJ1-4	14	TGTGCCAGCAGCTTGACAAGGAAAAATGAAAAACTGTTTTTT	CASSLTRKNEKLFF
NA	NA	TRBV30	TRBJ1-2	11	TGTGCCTGGAGTGTTTCCTATGGCTACACCTTC	CAWSVSYGYTF
NA	once	TRBV25-1	TRBJ1-4	11	TGTGCCAGCTTGTCTGGGGGAAAACTGTTTTTT	CASLSGGKLFF
TRBD1	NA	TRBV11-2	TRBJ2-7	17	TGTGCCAGCAGCTTAGATCTTTCGGGACAGGGGTTTTACGAGCAGTACTTC	CASSLDLSGQGFYEQYF
NA	NA	TRBV18	TRBJ1-6	14	TGTGCCAGCTCACGGGGGACCCCAGATTCACCCCTCCACTTT	CASSRGTPDSPLHF
TRBD1	NA	TRBV6-6	TRBJ1-2	13	TGTGCCACCAGGGGGCAAACTAACTATGGCTACACCTTC	CATRGQTNYGYTF
NA	NA	TRBV7-8	TRBJ1-5	14	TGTGCCAGCAGCTTACGTGATAGCAATCAGCCCCAGCATTTT	CASSLRDSNQPQHF
NA	NA	TRBV28	TRBJ2-3	16	TGTGCCAGCAGTTTTATGACTAGTTATAGCACAGATACGCAGTATTTT	CASSFMTSYSTDTQYF
TRBD1	NA	TRBV18	TRBJ2-1	16	TGTGCCAGCTCACCACCGCCAGGACAGGGGGCCGATGAGCAGTTCTTC	CASSPPPGQGADEQFF
NA	NA	TRBV7-9	TRBJ1-1	14	TGTGCCAGCAGCGAGGGGAATCGGAACACTGAAGCTTTCTTT	CASSEGNRNTEAFF
TRBD1	once	TRBV7-2	TRBJ2-3	18	TGTGCCAGCAGCTTAAGGGGACAGGGTGAGGGAGGCACAGATACGCAGTATTTT	CASSLRGQGEGGTDTQYF
NA	NA	TRBV7-2	TRBJ1-5	15	TGTGCCAGCAGCCGGACAGTGACCTACAATCAGCCCCAGCATTTT	CASSRTVTYNQPQHF
NA	NA	TRBV18	TRBJ2-1	15	TGTGCCAGCTCACCATTGTATCCGGGAAGGAATGAGCAGTTCTTC	CASSPLYPGRNEQFF
TRBD2	NA	TRBV7-8	TRBJ2-1	18	TGTGCCAGCAGCCCACCTGGGCTAGCGGGGGGGCCCCACAATGAGCAGTTCTTC	CASSPPGLAGGPHNEQFF
TRBD1	NA	TRBV18	TRBJ1-6	14	TGTGCCAGCTCACCGGGACAGGGGAGATCACCCCTCCACTTT	CASSPGQGRSPLHF
NA	NA	TRBV6-5	TRBJ2-2	13	TGTGCCAGCAGTTACAGGGCGGCCGGGGAGCTGTTTTTT	CASSYRAAGELFF
TRBD1	once	TRBV15	TRBJ2-7	15	TGTGCCACCAGCAAAATGGGGACAGGCGTCCACGAGCAGTACTTC	CATSKMGTGVHEQYF
TRBD1	NA	TRBV7-6	TRBJ2-7	16	TGTGCCAGCAGCTTAGCTCCGAAGGGACAGGGGTTCGAGCAGTACTTC	CASSLAPKGQGFEQYF
NA	NA	TRBV7-2	TRBJ1-2	13	TGTGCCAGCAGCTTTAGGGGAAACTATGGCTACACCTTC	CASSFRGNYGYTF
TRBD2	NA	TRBV4-1	TRBJ2-2	15	TGCGCCAGCAGCCCCCCCCAGCGGGGGACCGGGGAGCTGTTTTTT	CASSPPQRGTGELFF
TRBD1	NA	TRBV11-1	TRBJ1-1	14	TGTGCCAGCAGCTTAGACAGGGGTTTCACTGAAGCTTTCTTT	CASSLDRGFTEAFF
NA	NA	TRBV25-1	TRBJ2-3	13	TGTGCCAGCAGTCGAGGTAGCACAGATACGCAGTATTTT	CASSRGSTDTQYF
NA	NA	TRBV19	TRBJ1-5	14	TGTGCCAGTAGTATCGAGGGCCGCAATCAGCCCCAGCATTTT	CASSIEGRNQPQHF
NA	NA	TRBV7-8	TRBJ2-2	15	TGTGCCAGCAGCTTCTCGGACAGCCGCACCGGGGAGCTGTTTTTT	CASSFSDSRTGELFF
NA	NA	TRBV5-6	TRBJ1-3	11	TGTGCCAGCATGGACTTCAACACCATATATTTT	CASMDFNTIYF
NA	NA	TRBV6-1	TRBJ1-3	15	TGTGCCAGCAGTGAAAGCGAGGGGTCTGGAAACACCATATATTTT	CASSESEGSGNTIYF
NA	NA	TRBV3-1/TRBV3-2	TRBJ1-3	17	TGTGCCAGCAGCCCCCGGGCAGGAAAATCTTCTGGAAACACCATATATTTT	CASSPRAGKSSGNTIYF
NA	NA	TRBV6-4	TRBJ1-2	13	TGTGCCAGCTCTAGGGCCATATCCTATGGCTACACCTTC	CASSRAISYGYTF
NA	NA	TRBV11-2	TRBJ1-4	14	TGTGCCAGCAGCTCGGGGGCGCGTGTTGAAAAACTGTTTTTT	CASSSGARVEKLFF
TRBD1	NA	TRBV2	TRBJ2-6	19	TGTGCCAGCAGTAAGACCGGGACAGGGGCTGTCTCTGGGGCCAACGTCCTGACTTTC	CASSKTGTGAVSGANVLTF
NA	NA	TRBV9	TRBJ2-3	15	TGTGCCAGCAGCGTAGTAGGACACAGCACAGATACGCAGTATTTT	CASSVVGHSTDTQYF
NA	NA	TRBV6-5	TRBJ1-1	14	TGTGCCAGCAGCCCAGGTAGCCGGCGAGCTGAAGCTTTCTTT	CASSPGSRRAEAFF
TRBD2	NA	TRBV11-3	TRBJ2-7	17	TGTGCCAGCAGCTTTGGACTAGCGGGGGCCGGGACCTACGAGCAGTACTTC	CASSFGLAGAGTYEQYF
NA	NA	TRBV11-3	TRBJ1-2	13	TGTGCCAGCAGCACTCGGGAAGGCACTGGCTACACCTTC	CASSTREGTGYTF
NA	NA	TRBV27	TRBJ2-2	14	TGTGCCAGCAGTCGTACTAGTATCCCCGGGGAGCTGTTTTTT	CASSRTSIPGELFF
NA	few	TRBV6-1	TRBJ1-5	14	TGTGCCAGCAGTGAAGCGACAGGATTTCAGCCCCAGCATTTT	CASSEATGFQPQHF
NA	NA	TRBV6-4	TRBJ1-2	13	TGTGCCAGCAGTGACCGGCCCCTCTATGGCTACACCTTC	CASSDRPLYGYTF